The clone carrying this TCR beta chain was detected only once. What it binds is unknown. In the same sample, other DNA sequences code for this CDR3. This entry is derived from a study of shared clonotypes between healthy human individuals. About the study: CD4 naive and memory got three plates each, CD8 naive two, CD8 memory one.

General observations from the study: Shared across several donors were 4% to 5% of the naive CD4 clonotypes. Among donors, clonotype sharing was expected to be affected by sequencing depth. Shared clonotypes across all four donors exceeded non-shared ones in generation probability.

Some clones are missing from TCRdb's copy, which holds only in-frame ones; the method was immunoSEQ multiplex PCR. The top ten clones hold roughly 0.13% of a sample with more than 2 million clones, approximately 95% of them seen once. Sequencing was carried out using naive CD4+ T cells sorted from blood. Subset specified: CD45RA+ positively selected. The source is a man aged 18 to 30 in good health.

CDR3 bases: TGCGCCAGCAGTGAGTCCGGAGGTCAGCCCCAGCATTTT. This codes for CASSESGGQPQHF. The chain employs TRBV10-1 and TRBJ1-5; D is undetermined. CDR3 size: 13 residues. Germline loops: CDR1 WNHNN, CDR2 SYGVQD (reference sequence). V was clipped by 0 bases and J by 6 bases, with 6 bases between them.